A selection of T cell receptor beta chains follows, all from one sample in a study of T cell repertoires in cytomegalovirus infection. TCRdb itself ran the reads through MiXCR, one entry per CDR3 protein. Found here are around 210,000 distinct CDR3 sequences, roughly 6.5% of them singletons; the top ten hold 5.5% to 8%. Sequencing was performed on PBMCs. The source of these receptors is a human donor in good health (CMV status not recorded). Some clones in this sample may be carry-over from other donors' samples. Both conserved end residues are part of each CDR3. The D gene is left open where the match is weak. Some rows mark clone size as missing; the rest say once, few, many or name a class of expanded clone.

D: TRBD1; size: many; V: TRBV5-1; J: TRBJ2-7; CDR3: CASSLTGQGWEQYF; DNA: TGCGCCAGCAGCTTAACAGGACAGGGTTGGGAGCAGTACTTC
D: .; size: .; V: TRBV6-2/TRBV6-3; J: TRBJ2-6; CDR3: CASSTVFPSSGANVLTF; DNA: TGTGCCAGCAGTACAGTTTTCCCGAGCTCTGGGGCCAACGTCCTGACTTTC
D: TRBD1; size: many; V: TRBV7-2; J: TRBJ1-2; CDR3: CASSLSGTGVGGYTF; DNA: TGTGCCAGCAGCCTAAGCGGGACAGGGGTGGGTGGCTACACCTTC
D: .; size: .; V: TRBV9; J: TRBJ1-4; CDR3: CASSVDSGGNEKLFF; DNA: TGTGCCAGCAGCGTAGATTCGGGCGGCAATGAAAAACTGTTTTTT
D: .; size: few; V: TRBV3-1; J: TRBJ1-6; CDR3: CASSQVPNSPLHF; DNA: TGTGCCAGCAGCCAAGTGCCGAATTCACCCCTCCACTTT
D: .; size: many; V: TRBV6-2/TRBV6-3; J: TRBJ1-5; CDR3: CASRGGLQPQHF; DNA: TGTGCCAGCAGGGGAGGGTTACAGCCCCAGCATTTT
D: .; size: many; V: TRBV2; J: TRBJ2-7; CDR3: CASTPGSTTEQYF; DNA: TGTGCCAGCACCCCAGGGTCGACTACCGAGCAGTACTTC
D: TRBD1; size: many; V: TRBV11-2; J: TRBJ2-3; CDR3: CASSPGQGLDTQYF; DNA: TGTGCCAGCAGCCCGGGACAGGGTTTGGATACGCAGTATTTT
D: .; size: many; V: TRBV2; J: TRBJ2-3; CDR3: CAGGAADTQYF; DNA: TGTGCCGGGGGCGCGGCAGATACGCAGTATTTT
D: TRBD1; size: many; V: TRBV11-2; J: TRBJ1-2; CDR3: CASSLQGARGYGYTF; DNA: TGTGCCAGCAGCTTGCAGGGGGCGCGGGGCTATGGCTACACCTTC
D: .; size: few; V: TRBV5-1; J: TRBJ2-7; CDR3: CASSLEEYEQYF; DNA: TGCGCCAGCAGCCTGGAGGAGTACGAGCAGTACTTC